This TCR beta chain was recorded in a study of OX40 agonist ivuxolimab in advanced cancers. Looking at the study overall: As their treatment, patients were administered ivuxolimab, an agonistic anti-OX40 (CD134) antibody.

The CDR3 loop spans 13 amino acids. Germline CDR1 reads MNHEY; CDR2 reads SMNVEV (reference sequence). Trimming shortened V by 7 bases and J by 6 bases, and 16 bases separated the two germline ends. The assay was immunoSEQ multiplex PCR, and TCRdb's table has in-frame clones only and misses some. The profile shows 47,000 or so clones, roughly 90% of them singletons. The material was CD4+ or CD8+ T cells sorted from blood, obtained in a trial of the OX40 agonist ivuxolimab. This TCR was sampled from an adult with an advanced solid tumor such as melanoma, head and neck, liver or kidney cancer. V gene TRBV27 combines with J gene TRBJ2-7, with D perhaps being TRBD1 or TRBD2 (5 bases each). CDR3 protein: CASTIIRGGEQYF. As DNA, the CDR3 is TGTGCCAGCACCATAATCCGGGGCGGCGAGCAGTACTTC.